The rows below give T cell receptor beta chains drawn from one sample of a study of read filtering for tumor transcriptome and immune sequencing. TCRdb called the reads again in MiXCR, with one record for every CDR3 protein. The sample lists approximately 90,000 distinct CDR3 sequences, 20% to 25% seen once, with approximately 10% in the top ten. Specimen: a population of CD138-negative cells sorted from bone marrow. These TCRs come from a donor aged 40 or older with multiple myeloma. Each CDR3 is given with its conserved first and last residue. D genes are given only for firm matches. Clone size is not always given. Where it is, it says once, few, many or a class for expanded clones.

D gene	V gene	clone size	CDR3 length	J gene	CDR3 DNA	CDR3 protein
NA	TRBV5-1	many	14	TRBJ2-7	TGCGCCAGCAGCTTGGAAGGATCTAGCTACGAGCAGTACTTC	CASSLEGSSYEQYF
TRBD1	TRBV6-1	NA	14	TRBJ2-3	TGTGCCAGCAAAGACAGGGTGGGCACAGATACGCAGTATTTT	CASKDRVGTDTQYF
NA	TRBV19	few	14	TRBJ2-7	TGTGCCAGTAGTAAACCGGGACGGCCCTACGAGCAGTACTTC	CASSKPGRPYEQYF
NA	TRBV27	NA	15	TRBJ2-6	TGTGCCAGCAGTTTAGGCCACTCTGGGGCCAACATCCTGACTTTC	CASSLGHSGANILTF
NA	TRBV24-1	medium-sized	14	TRBJ1-1	TGTGCCACCAGACCCCAGGGCATGAACACTGAAGCTTTCTTT	CATRPQGMNTEAFF
NA	TRBV2	few	14	TRBJ1-2	TGTGCCAGCAAGGTTGGAGGGCTCGGCTATGGCTACACCTTC	CASKVGGLGYGYTF
TRBD1	TRBV20-1	many	14	TRBJ2-5	TGCAGTGCTAGAAGGGGGCCCCCCAGAGAGACCCAGTACTTC	CSARRGPPRETQYF
NA	TRBV12-3/TRBV12-4	NA	15	TRBJ1-2	TGTGCCAACAGTTATGAGGGGGTCCTTCGCTATGGCTACACCTTC	CANSYEGVLRYGYTF
NA	TRBV7-2	few	13	TRBJ1-2	TGTGCCAGCAGCTTGACAGTACACTATGGCTACACCTTC	CASSLTVHYGYTF
NA	TRBV29-1	NA	12	TRBJ2-2	TGCAGCGTATTGGACGGGACCGGGGAGCTGTTTTTT	CSVLDGTGELFF
NA	TRBV20-1	many	13	TRBJ2-7	TGCAGTGCTAGAGTAGTGGGATCCTACGAGCAGTACTTC	CSARVVGSYEQYF
TRBD1	TRBV20-1	few	13	TRBJ1-1	TGCAGTGCGCAGAGGGGGCCGAACACTGAAGCTTTCTTT	CSAQRGPNTEAFF
TRBD2	TRBV20-1	many	13	TRBJ2-3	TGCAGTGTTGAGCGGGGGGGCACAGATACGCAGTATTTT	CSVERGGTDTQYF
TRBD1	TRBV28	many	15	TRBJ2-7	TGTGCCAGCAGCTCGACCGGGACAGGGTGGGGGGAGCAGTACTTC	CASSSTGTGWGEQYF
NA	TRBV2	many	14	TRBJ1-1	TGTGCCAGCAGTTTACAGAGAGGGAACACTGAAGCTTTCTTT	CASSLQRGNTEAFF
NA	TRBV15	many	13	TRBJ2-7	TGTGCCACCAGAGTGTCCGGGGCTTACGAGCAGTACTTC	CATRVSGAYEQYF
TRBD2	TRBV14	many	15	TRBJ2-5	TGTGCCAGCAGTCGACTAGCGGGGGCCAGAGAGACCCAGTACTTC	CASSRLAGARETQYF
TRBD1	TRBV7-3	many	15	TRBJ2-3	TGTGCCAGCAGCTCCGGACAGGGGGGGACAGATACGCAGTATTTT	CASSSGQGGTDTQYF
NA	TRBV7-3	few	15	TRBJ2-7	TGTGCCAGCAGCTTAATCGGGGGCCCGTTAAACGAGCAGTACTTC	CASSLIGGPLNEQYF
NA	TRBV25-1	few	11	TRBJ1-3	TGTGCCAGTGAGGGGGGAAACACCATATATTTT	CASEGGNTIYF
NA	TRBV28	many	13	TRBJ1-6	TGTGCCAGCATCGACAGCCTAAATTCACCCCTCCACTTT	CASIDSLNSPLHF
NA	TRBV7-9	medium-sized	14	TRBJ2-7	TGTGCCAGCAGCCCGGAGGGGAGTAGCTACGAGCAGTACTTC	CASSPEGSSYEQYF
NA	TRBV29-1	once	14	TRBJ1-2	TGCAGCGTTGGAACTGTAAGGGAAGTATATGGCCACACCTTC	CSVGTVREVYGHTF
TRBD1	TRBV29-1	many	14	TRBJ2-2	TGCAGCGCTGCCGGGACAGGGGTCGCCGGGGAGCTGTTTTTT	CSAAGTGVAGELFF
NA	TRBV7-9	NA	14	TRBJ2-2	TGTGCCAGCAGCTTAGGAGGCGGAGGCGGGGAGCTGTTTTTT	CASSLGGGGGELFF
TRBD2	TRBV6-2/TRBV6-3	many	14	TRBJ2-7	TGTGCCAGCAGTGATCCCGGGAGGTCCTACGAGCAGTACTTC	CASSDPGRSYEQYF
NA	TRBV19	many	14	TRBJ2-1	TGTGCCAGTAGTATTGTGATAGAGGGTTATGAGCAGTTCTTC	CASSIVIEGYEQFF
TRBD2	TRBV5-1	NA	15	TRBJ2-5	TGCGCCAGCAGCTCGCAGCGGGGGACACAAGAGACCCAGTACTTC	CASSSQRGTQETQYF
TRBD1	TRBV6-5	many	15	TRBJ2-7	TGTGCCAGCAGTTACACTTTCCAGGGGGCCGGCGAGCAGTACTTC	CASSYTFQGAGEQYF
TRBD1	TRBV7-9	few	17	TRBJ1-1	TGTGCCAGCAGCCCAGACGTTGGGGGCAGGGGGTACACTGAAGCTTTCTTT	CASSPDVGGRGYTEAFF
NA	TRBV12-3/TRBV12-4	few	14	TRBJ1-3	TGTGCCAGCAGTCCGACCCCCTCTGGAAACACCATATATTTT	CASSPTPSGNTIYF
TRBD1	TRBV5-1	few	14	TRBJ1-1	TGCGCCAGCAGCTCGGGACAGGGGGACACTGAAGCTTCCTTT	CASSSGQGDTEASF
NA	TRBV4-1	many	14	TRBJ2-1	TGCGCCAGCAGCCTATTCGTTCAAGCCTATGAGCAGTTCTTC	CASSLFVQAYEQFF
NA	TRBV3-1	many	14	TRBJ2-7	TGTGCCAGCAGCCACACCCGAGGCTCCTACGAGCAGTACTTC	CASSHTRGSYEQYF
TRBD1	TRBV3-1	many	16	TRBJ2-5	TGTGCCAGCAGCCCCCGCAGGACAGGGGACCAAGAGACCCAGTACTTC	CASSPRRTGDQETQYF
NA	TRBV7-9	many	14	TRBJ2-6	TGTGCCAGCACTCCAGGGACTGGGGCCAACGTCCTGACTTTC	CASTPGTGANVLTF
TRBD1	TRBV7-9	NA	19	TRBJ2-1	TGTGCCAGCAGCCCTCGAGCGCACCGGGACAGGGGACCCTACAATGAGCAGTTCTTC	CASSPRAHRDRGPYNEQFF
NA	TRBV5-1	many	14	TRBJ2-5	TGCGCCAGCAGCTTAGGACACCGGGCGGAGACCCAGTACTTC	CASSLGHRAETQYF
TRBD1	TRBV7-2	many	15	TRBJ1-4	TGTGCCAGCAGCCCCGGGACAGGGGCGAATGAAAAACTGTTTTTT	CASSPGTGANEKLFF
NA	TRBV5-1	NA	15	TRBJ1-5	TGCGCCAGCAGCTTAGCCAGGAGGGCGAATCAGCCCCAGCATTTT	CASSLARRANQPQHF
NA	TRBV20-1	many	13	TRBJ2-3	TGCAGTGCTAGATCCCCGGGGGCAGATACGCAGTATTTT	CSARSPGADTQYF
NA	TRBV19	NA	15	TRBJ2-1	TGTGCCAGTAGTGAGGCGCGGAGCTCCTACAATGAGCAGTTCTTC	CASSEARSSYNEQFF
NA	TRBV7-2	many	15	TRBJ2-1	TGTGCCAGCACAACTTGGGGGACCTCCTACAATGAGCAGTTCTTC	CASTTWGTSYNEQFF